What follows are 8 T cell receptor beta chains derived from one specimen sequenced in a study of blood T cells in healthy people across ages. A J-beta primer mix and a sample-barcoded 5' primer were used in a second PCR of roughly 7 to 12 cycles. MiXCR was run by TCRdb on the 5' RACE reads, yielding one entry per CDR3 protein. The sample records hundreds of thousands of distinct CDR3 sequences, 20% to 30% being singletons. The same sample was also used in a study of T cells of mothers and their children.

The specimen was blood. These receptors all come from a boy aged 5-17 years in good health.

The chain joins TRBV18 to TRBJ2-5, with D perhaps TRBD1 or TRBD2 (5 bases each). CDR1 and CDR2 (germline): KGHSH, LQKENI. The CDR3 has 14 residues. V was clipped by 4 bases and J by 5 bases, with 14 bases between them. The CDR3 reads CASSLGRTGETQYF. The DNA of the CDR3 is TGTGCCAGCTCACTGGGACGGACCGGGGAGACCCAGTACTTC.

This clonotype was detected only a few times. The CDR3 region is CASSNFRTFPEEKLFF. CDR3 coding DNA: TGTGCCAGCAGCAACTTTAGGACTTTTCCGGAGGAAAAACTGTTTTTT. The rearrangement uses TRBV7-9 and TRBJ1-4, with unresolved D. The length of the CDR3 is 16 residues. From germline, CDR1 is SEHNR and CDR2 FQNEAQ (reference sequence). V was clipped by 5 bases and J by 8 bases, with 21 bases between them.

Here the CDR3 DNA reads TGTGCCAGTCGGGGACGGACGTTCCAAGAGACCCAGTACTTC. Its translation is CASRGRTFQETQYF. The rearrangement joins TRBV2 to TRBJ2-5, with D tentatively TRBD1 or TRBD2 (5 bases each). CDR1 and CDR2 from the germline V gene are SNHLY and FYNNEI. This CDR3 is built from 14 residues. Trimming shortened V by 9 bases and J by 1 base, and 15 bases separated the two germline ends.

V and J are TRBV4-1 and TRBJ2-7; D is uncertain. Trimming took 0 bases from V and 3 from J, leaving 9 bases between them. The CDR3 runs 14 residues. CDR1 MGHRA and CDR2 YSYEKL come from the germline V gene. CDR3: CASSQEVRDYEQYF. In DNA, the CDR3 is TGCGCCAGCAGCCAAGAAGTCCGAGACTACGAGCAGTACTTC.

There are a few counts of this clonotype. The rearrangement uses TRBV12-5 and TRBJ1-5; D is unresolved. The CDR3 contains 12 residues. CDR1 LGHNT and CDR2 FRNRAP come from the germline V gene. Between the trimmed V and J ends, which lost 3 bases and 5 bases, there was a span of 5 bases. In DNA, the CDR3 is TGTGCTAGTGGTTTACTAGATCAGCCCCAGCATTTT. Protein: CASGLLDQPQHF.

This clonotype was counted only a few times. The rearrangement links TRBV10-3 to TRBJ1-4, with 10 nucleotides matching TRBD1. CDR3 length equals 16 residues. J was trimmed by 1 base and V by 6 bases; bases with no gene match: 5. The germline V gene encodes CDR1 ENHRY and CDR2 SYGVKD. The CDR3 DNA follows: TGTGCCATCAGCGGGACAGGGGCGCGAACTAATGAAAAACTGTTTTTT. As protein: CAISGTGARTNEKLFF.

The V call is TRBV20-1, the J call TRBJ2-5; the D gene could be TRBD1 or TRBD2 (5 bases each). The length of the CDR3 is 14 residues. Trimming took 3 bases from V and 5 from J, leaving 16 bases between them. Germline V gives CDR1 DFQATT, CDR2 SNEGSKA (reference sequence). CDR3 in amino acids: CSARHPGRSETQYF. CDR3 DNA sequence: TGCAGTGCTAGGCACCCAGGGAGATCGGAGACCCAGTACTTC.

This clonotype has a handful of counts. The chain links TRBV28 to TRBJ2-3; D is perhaps TRBD1 or TRBD2 (6 bases each). The V and J ends lost 5 bases and 12 bases respectively, with 12 bases between them. The germline V gene has CDR1 MDHEN and CDR2 SYDVKM. The CDR3 runs 11 residues. CDR3 loop: CASSAGHKQYF. For the CDR3, the DNA is TGTGCCAGCAGTGCGGGACACAAACAGTATTTT.